Below, 14 T cell receptor beta chains from the same sample are listed, as sequenced in a study of PD-1 blockade in classical Hodgkin lymphoma. The time point here: cycle 4 day 1 (C4D1), after 6 weeks of nivolumab. All patients experienced relapse after autologous stem cell transplantation, and brentuximab vedotin exposure was variable. Here immunoSEQ multiplex PCR was the method, and the copy in TCRdb shows in-frame clones only, minus some. The sample records some 93,000 clones, around 80% being singletons. This specimen consisted of peripheral blood mononuclear cells (PBMCs), obtained before the fourth cycle of nivolumab. These receptor sequences come from a human donor with classical Hodgkin lymphoma.

V is TRBV6-5 and J is TRBJ2-3; perhaps TRBD1 as D (6 bases). Germline CDR1 MNHEY, CDR2 SVGAGI. V lost 2 bases to trimming and J lost 0 bases, with 12 bases between them. The CDR3 loop spans 16 amino acids. The CDR3 here is CASSYDEDRSTDTQYF. CDR3 sequence (DNA): TGTGCCAGCAGTTACGACGAGGACAGAAGCACAGATACGCAGTATTTT.

V is TRBV19 and J is TRBJ2-7; unclear D gene. CDR3 length equals 16 residues. Per the germline V gene, CDR1 is LNHDA and CDR2 is SQIVND (reference sequence). Trimming removed 0 bases at V and 2 bases at J, with 14 bases between. CDR3 nucleotides: TGTGCCAGTAGTATAGATCTTCCCTACAGTGCCTACGAGCAGTACTTC. Protein product: CASSIDLPYSAYEQYF.

The rearrangement joins TRBV2 to TRBJ1-2; D might be TRBD1 (5 bases). The germline CDR1 and CDR2 sequences are SNHLY and FYNNEI. This CDR3 contains 12 residues. The CDR3 loop reads CASGARSGGYTF. The CDR3 nucleotides read TGTGCAAGCGGGGCGAGGTCTGGCGGCTACACCTTC.

The rearrangement uses TRBV6-5 and TRBJ2-1; TRBD2 matches 7 bases. After removal of 8 bases from V and 6 bases from J, the junction contained 10 bases not matched to a gene. The CDR3 is 14 amino acids. Germline assignment: CDR1 MNHEY and CDR2 SVGAGI. The CDR3, as DNA: TGTGCCAGCGGCCTCAGCGGGAACCCCAATGAGCAGTTCTTC. This codes for CASGLSGNPNEQFF.

The chain is built from TRBV7-6 and TRBJ2-7, with no clear D. This CDR3 comprises 14 residues. From germline, CDR1 is SGHVS and CDR2 FNYEAQ. Deletions cut 5 bases from V and 0 bases from J, with 11 bases between. CDR3 in amino acids: CASSADPNSYEQYF. The CDR3 region has the DNA TGTGCCAGCAGCGCAGACCCGAACTCCTACGAGCAGTACTTC.

This rearrangement joins TRBV2 to TRBJ1-1; 10 positions match TRBD1. There are 18 residues in the CDR3. The junction had 10 bases not matched to a gene; V was cut back by 2 bases and J by 1 base. CDR1 SNHLY and CDR2 FYNNEI come from the germline V gene. CDR3 DNA sequence: TGTGCCAGCAGTGAACAACTCCCCGGGACAGGGGCGAACACTGAAGCTTTCTTT. Translation: CASSEQLPGTGANTEAFF. Using reference TRBV2 and TRBJ1-1 for the parts outside the CDR3, the full variable domain is EPEVTQTPSHQVTQMGQEVILRCVPISNHLYFYWYRQILGQKVEFLVSFYNNEISEKSEIFDDQFSVERPDGSNFTLKIRSTKLEDSAMYFCASSEQLPGTGANTEAFFGQGTRLTVV.

The sample holds one count of this clone. The chain recombines TRBV7-3 with TRBJ2-7; D is possibly TRBD1 (6 bases). Germline CDR1 and CDR2: SGHTA and FQGTGA. This CDR3 spans 16 amino acids. Trimming left V 5 bases short and J 0 bases short, with 17 bases between. This chain's CDR3 is CASSISRTESSYEQYF. The CDR3, as DNA: TGTGCCAGCAGCATTAGTCGGACAGAGAGCTCCTACGAGCAGTACTTC.

V and J are TRBV27 and TRBJ2-4; TRBD1 aligns across 7 bases. The germline gives CDR1 MNHEY, CDR2 SMNVEV (reference sequence). V was clipped by 4 bases and J by 1 base; unmatched bases: 4. The CDR3 extends over 15 amino acids. The CDR3 sequence: CASSSLTGAKNIQYF. CDR3 nucleotides: TGTGCCAGCAGTTCCCTGACAGGGGCCAAAAACATTCAGTACTTC.

This clone has only a few counts. The rearrangement joins TRBV10-3 to TRBJ1-1; D unclear. Trimming took off 0 bases at V and 3 bases at J, with 5 bases between the two ends. CDR1 ENHRY and CDR2 SYGVKD come from the germline V gene. The CDR3 has 13 residues. CDR3 loop: CAISESVHTEAFF. The CDR3 DNA is TGTGCCATCAGTGAGTCGGTGCACACTGAAGCTTTCTTT.

The V gene is TRBV28, the J gene TRBJ2-1; tentative D call: TRBD2 (5 bases). Trimming left V 3 bases short and J 9 bases short, with 18 bases between. The CDR3 runs to 15 residues. Germline V gene sequence: CDR1 MDHEN, CDR2 SYDVKM. The DNA of the CDR3 is TGTGCCAGCAGTTTTCCGGGAACGCAATTCGCTGAGCAGTTCTTC. It is translated as CASSFPGTQFAEQFF.

This rearrangement joins TRBV4-1 to TRBJ2-3, with 10 positions matching TRBD2. This CDR3 is 17 amino acids long. CDR1 is MGHRA, CDR2 YSYEKL, per germline. With 0 bases clipped from V and 7 bases from J, the junction kept 10 bases outside the gene matches. The CDR3 loop is CASSQDWLAGVENTQYF. The CDR3 DNA is TGCGCCAGCAGCCAAGATTGGCTAGCGGGAGTGGAGAATACGCAGTATTTT.

The J gene is TRBJ2-3, the V gene TRBV5-1; no definite D call. Trimming took 4 bases from V and 3 from J, leaving 9 bases between them. Germline V gene sequence: CDR1 SGHRS, CDR2 YFSETQ. The CDR3 sequence is 13 residues long. In DNA form, the CDR3 reads TGCGCCAGCAGCCCCCTCGGAACAGATACGCAGTATTTT. Encoded protein: CASSPLGTDTQYF. Full variable domain (rest looked up from reference TRBV5-1 and TRBJ2-3): KAGVTQTPRYLIKTRGQQVTLSCSPISGHRSVSWYQQTPGQGLQFLFEYFSETQRNKGNFPGRFSGRQFSNSRSEMNVSTLELGDSALYLCASSPLGTDTQYFGPGTRLTVL.

The J gene is TRBJ1-1, the V gene TRBV21-1. TRBV21-1 is classified as a pseudogene. CDR3 length equals 9 residues. The CDR3 DNA is TGTGCCAGCTCGAGGAGGGCTTTCTTT. As protein: CASSRRAFF.

This rearrangement joins TRBV18 to TRBJ2-2; 7 bases fit TRBD2. The V and J ends lost 6 bases and 1 base, in that order; junction bases with no gene match: 11. Germline V lookup: CDR1 KGHSH, CDR2 LQKENI. The CDR3 covers 17 residues. The CDR3 DNA follows: TGTGCCAGCTCCCCGCGCGGCGGGGGAGGGAACACCGGGGAGCTGTTTTTT. Its protein is CASSPRGGGGNTGELFF.